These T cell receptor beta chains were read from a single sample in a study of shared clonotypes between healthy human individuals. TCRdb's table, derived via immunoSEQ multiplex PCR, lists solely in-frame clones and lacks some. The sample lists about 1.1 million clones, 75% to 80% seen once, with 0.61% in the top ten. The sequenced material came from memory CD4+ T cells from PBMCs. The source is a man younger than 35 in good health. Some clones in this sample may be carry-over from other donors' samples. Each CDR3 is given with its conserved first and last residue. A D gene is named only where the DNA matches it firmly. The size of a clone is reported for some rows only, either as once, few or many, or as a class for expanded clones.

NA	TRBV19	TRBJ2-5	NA	CASTRDHSETQYF	TGTGCCAGTACCAGGGACCATTCAGAGACCCAGTACTTC
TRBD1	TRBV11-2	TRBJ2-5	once	CASSFTSTGGGETQYF	TGTGCCAGCAGCTTCACCTCGACAGGGGGGGGAGAGACCCAGTACTTC
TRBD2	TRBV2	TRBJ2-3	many	CASSGLAGVTDTQYF	TGTGCCAGCAGTGGCCTAGCGGGAGTCACAGATACGCAGTATTTT
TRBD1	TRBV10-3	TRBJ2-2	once	CAISRDSSNTGELFF	TGTGCCATCAGTAGGGACAGCTCGAACACCGGGGAGCTGTTTTTT
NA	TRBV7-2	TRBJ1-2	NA	CASRLGALPTGYTF	TGTGCCAGCAGACTGGGGGCTTTGCCAACAGGCTACACCTTC
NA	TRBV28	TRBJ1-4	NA	CASGEKLFF	TGTGCGTCGGGGGAAAAACTGTTTTTT
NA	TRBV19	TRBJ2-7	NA	CASSREAGGHTYEQYF	TGTGCCAGTAGTAGGGAAGCTGGCGGACATACCTACGAGCAGTACTTC
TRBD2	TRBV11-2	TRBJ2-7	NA	CASSFTSATYEQYF	TGTGCCAGCAGCTTCACTAGCGCGACCTACGAGCAGTACTTC
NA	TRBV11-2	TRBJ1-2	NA	CASSSVSGGFYGYTF	TGTGCCAGCAGCTCAGTTTCGGGGGGCTTCTATGGCTACACCTTC
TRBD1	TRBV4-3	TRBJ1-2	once	CASSQEVTGERSGYTF	TGCGCCAGCAGCCAAGAGGTTACAGGGGAAAGGAGTGGCTACACCTTC
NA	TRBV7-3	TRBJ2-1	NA	CASSGGNEQFF	TGTGCCAGCAGCGGGGGTAATGAGCAGTTCTTC
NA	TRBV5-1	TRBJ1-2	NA	CASSLDPTPNYGYTF	TGCGCCAGCAGCTTGGATCCGACACCAAACTATGGCTACACCTTC
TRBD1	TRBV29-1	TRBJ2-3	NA	CSVDGQGTDTQYF	TGCAGCGTTGACGGACAGGGCACAGATACGCAGTATTTT
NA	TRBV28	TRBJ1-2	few	CASSSGGGYTF	TGTGCCAGCAGTTCTGGGGGCGGCTACACCTTC
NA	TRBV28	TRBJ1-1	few	CASLVSKGLLSEAFF	TGTGCCAGCCTAGTCTCAAAGGGACTACTGTCTGAAGCTTTCTTT
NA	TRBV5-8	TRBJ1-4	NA	CASSLSWAGEKLFF	TGTGCCAGCAGCTTGAGTTGGGCAGGCGAAAAACTGTTTTTT
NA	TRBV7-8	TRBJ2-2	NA	CASSSGRYTGELFF	TGTGCCAGCAGCTCCGGGCGTTACACCGGGGAGCTGTTTTTT
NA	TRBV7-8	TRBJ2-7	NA	CASSLEGMQTSYEQYF	TGTGCCAGCAGCTTAGAAGGGATGCAAACCTCCTACGAGCAGTACTTC
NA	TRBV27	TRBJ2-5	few	CASSLRVDDQETQYF	TGTGCCAGCAGTTTGAGGGTCGATGACCAAGAGACCCAGTACTTC
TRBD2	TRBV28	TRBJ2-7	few	CASSFMGGTSSFYEQYF	TGTGCCAGCAGTTTTATGGGGGGGACTAGCAGCTTCTACGAGCAGTACTTC
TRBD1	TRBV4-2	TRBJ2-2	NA	CASSPTDRERTGELFF	TGTGCCAGCAGCCCTACCGACAGGGAGAGGACCGGGGAGCTGTTTTTT
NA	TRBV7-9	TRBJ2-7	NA	CASSHAAGLGRVEQYF	TGTGCCAGCAGCCATGCGGCTGGACTCGGACGGGTTGAGCAGTACTTC